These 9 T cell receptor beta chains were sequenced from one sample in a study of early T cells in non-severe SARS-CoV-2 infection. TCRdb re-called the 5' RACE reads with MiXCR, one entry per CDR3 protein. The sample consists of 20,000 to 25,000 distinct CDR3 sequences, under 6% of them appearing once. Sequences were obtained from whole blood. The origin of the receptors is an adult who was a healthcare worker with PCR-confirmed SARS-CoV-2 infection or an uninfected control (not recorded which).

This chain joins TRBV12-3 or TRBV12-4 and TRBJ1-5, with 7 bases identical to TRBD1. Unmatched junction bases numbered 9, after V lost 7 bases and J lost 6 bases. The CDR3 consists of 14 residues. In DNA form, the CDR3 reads TGTGCCAGCACCAATCAGGGGGACGGTCAGCCCCAGCATTTT. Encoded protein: CASTNQGDGQPQHF.

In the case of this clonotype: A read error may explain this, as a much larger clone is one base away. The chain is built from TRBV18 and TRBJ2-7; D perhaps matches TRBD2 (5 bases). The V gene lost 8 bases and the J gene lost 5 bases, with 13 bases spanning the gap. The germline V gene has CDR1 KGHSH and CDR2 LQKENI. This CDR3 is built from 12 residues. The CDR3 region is CASPSTGDEQYF. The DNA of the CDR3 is TGTGCCAGCCCATCAACCGGGGACGAGCAGTACTTC.

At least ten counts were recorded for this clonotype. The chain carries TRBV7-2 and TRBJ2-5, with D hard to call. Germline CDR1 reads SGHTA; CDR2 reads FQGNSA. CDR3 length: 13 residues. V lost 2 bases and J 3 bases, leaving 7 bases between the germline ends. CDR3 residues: CASSLSTEETQYF. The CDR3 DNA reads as TGTGCCAGCAGCTTATCCACCGAAGAGACCCAGTACTTC.

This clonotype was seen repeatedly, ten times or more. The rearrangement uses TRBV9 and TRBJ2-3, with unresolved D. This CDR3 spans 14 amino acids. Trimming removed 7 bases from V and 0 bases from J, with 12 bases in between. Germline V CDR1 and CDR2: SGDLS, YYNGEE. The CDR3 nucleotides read TGTGCCAGCTCAACGGAGCCTAGCACAGATACGCAGTATTTT. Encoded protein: CASSTEPSTDTQYF.

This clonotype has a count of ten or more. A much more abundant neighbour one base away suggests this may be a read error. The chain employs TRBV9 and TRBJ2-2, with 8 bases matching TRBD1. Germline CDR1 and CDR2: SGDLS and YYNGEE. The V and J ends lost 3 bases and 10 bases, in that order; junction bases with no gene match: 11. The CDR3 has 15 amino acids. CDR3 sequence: CASSGITGGLVELFF. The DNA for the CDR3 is TGTGCCAGCAGCGGAATCACAGGGGGGCTCGTGGAGCTGTTTTTT.

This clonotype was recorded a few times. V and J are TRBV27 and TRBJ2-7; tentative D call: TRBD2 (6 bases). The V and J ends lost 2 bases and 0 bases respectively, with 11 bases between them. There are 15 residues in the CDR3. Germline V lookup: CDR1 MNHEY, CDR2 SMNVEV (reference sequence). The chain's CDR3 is CASSLMGGVSYEQYF. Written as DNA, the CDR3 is TGTGCCAGCAGTTTAATGGGGGGAGTCTCCTACGAGCAGTACTTC.

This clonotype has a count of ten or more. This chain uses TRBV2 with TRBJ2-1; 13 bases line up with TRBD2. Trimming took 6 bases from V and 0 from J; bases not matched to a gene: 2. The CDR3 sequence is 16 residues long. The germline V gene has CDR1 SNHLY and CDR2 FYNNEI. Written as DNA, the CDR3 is TGTGCCAGCAGGGGACTAGCGGGGATCTCCTACAATGAGCAGTTCTTC. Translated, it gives CASRGLAGISYNEQFF.

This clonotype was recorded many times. CDR3 loop: CASSLTGGGDTQYF. The CDR3, as DNA: TGCGCCAGCAGCCTGACAGGGGGAGGAGATACGCAGTATTTT. The rearrangement links TRBV5-1 to TRBJ2-3, with 9 bases identical to TRBD1. Germline loops: CDR1 SGHRS, CDR2 YFSETQ. V lost 4 bases to trimming and J lost 5 bases; unmatched junction nucleotides: 5. This CDR3 spans 14 amino acids.

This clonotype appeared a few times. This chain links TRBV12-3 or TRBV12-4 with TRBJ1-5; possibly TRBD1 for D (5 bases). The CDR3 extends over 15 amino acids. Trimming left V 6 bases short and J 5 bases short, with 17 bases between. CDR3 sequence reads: CASSLGTQLYQPQHF. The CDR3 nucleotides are TGTGCCAGCAGCCTCGGGACCCAACTATATCAGCCCCAGCATTTT.